This T cell receptor beta chain was sequenced for a study of cytotoxic CD8 clonotypes in ibrutinib-treated CLL. About the study: Some 24 partial and 2 complete responses; at median about 63 months, around 14 remitted, about twelve progressed.

Some clones are missing from TCRdb's copy, which holds only in-frame ones; the method was immunoSEQ multiplex PCR. Of about 270,000 clones listed, about 72% are singletons. This CDR3 spans 18 amino acids. From germline, CDR1 is SQVTM and CDR2 ANQGSEA. V dropped 0 bases and J dropped 0 bases, with 15 bases sitting between them. The sequencing used PBMCs, collected at disease progression, from a patient treated with ibrutinib. V is TRBV29-1 and J is TRBJ2-6; D uncertain. The sequence was collected from a human donor with chronic lymphocytic leukemia. CDR3 bases: TGCAGCGTTGAAGATAAGAGGCAAGGCCTCTCTGGGGCCAACGTCCTGACTTTC. Its translation is CSVEDKRQGLSGANVLTF.